This T cell receptor (beta chain) was sequenced for a study of T-cell memory formation after mild COVID-19. Study observations and caveats: Clones that got smaller from day 15 to 85 had even CD4/CD8, while clones growing later tipped toward CD4+. Researchers report contracting CD4+ clones mostly in CM and EM, with CD8+ clones in EMRA. Prior to infection, memory already included some responding clones, suggesting cross-reactive memory joined.

V lost 0 bases and J lost 5; bases outside the gene matches: 6. CDR1 and CDR2 (germline): MNHEY, SVGAGI. The CDR3 loop spans 17 amino acids. With constant-segment primers, 5'RACE yielded cDNA libraries of TCR alpha and TCR beta that carried sample barcodes and UMIs. MiXCR was run by TCRdb on the 5' RACE reads, yielding one entry per CDR3 protein. The sample yields some 260,000 distinct CDR3 sequences, 15% to 20% seen once. This clonotype was seen only a few times. No antigen is known for it. The sample consisted of PBMCs or a T cell subset sorted from them (not recorded which). The sequence was collected from a man younger than 35 who had mild COVID-19 (a few samples of this study predate the infection). Cell type and time point are not known. V is TRBV6-5 and J is TRBJ2-3, with TRBD2 identical over 12 bases. This CDR3 is CASSYSIELAGGDTQYF. The DNA for the CDR3 is TGTGCCAGCAGTTACTCGATTGAACTAGCGGGGGGAGATACGCAGTATTTT.